The 9 T cell receptor beta chains below all came from one sample that was sequenced in a study of human T cells and chemical hapten exposure (dated by TCRdb to the early 2020s). Taken with the paper, the label for time point translates to: pre-sensitization, week 0. What this sample's treatment or condition label stands for: therapeutic diphenylcyclopropenone sensitization with weekly scalp DPC. The library was made by RACE. Reads for this sample came from a NextSeq 500. TCRdb redid the processing of the public reads, applying fastp at Q25 and MiXCR, and retained in-frame beta chains. Duplicate CDR3 protein sequences are folded into a single record with the most common DNA and genes. This sample lists approximately 400,000 distinct CDR3 sequences; 5.1% were detected once. In total, the top ten clones hold around 2.6% of the sample. Sequences were derived from whole blood, sampled in connection with sensitization to the hapten diphenylcyclopropenone (DPC). The origin of the receptors is a woman aged 45-65 years with alopecia areata. Some clones in this sample may be carry-over from other donors' samples.

This clonotype was recorded many times. The chain employs TRBV6-5 and TRBJ2-3; D unresolved. Germline V gives CDR1 MNHEY, CDR2 SVGAGI. This CDR3 has 12 residues. V was shortened by 10 bases and J by 4 bases, with 12 bases between the two germline ends. CDR3 protein: CATRAGSDTQYF. CDR3 in DNA: TGTGCCACACGGGCAGGTTCAGATACGCAGTATTTT.

Of note for this clonotype: This may be a read error, as it is one base from a much larger clone. V gene TRBV4-1 combines with J gene TRBJ1-3; D not resolved. This CDR3 has 18 amino acids. The V end lost 1 base, the J end lost 1 base, and 17 bases lay between the germline ends. Germline CDR1 reads MGHRA; CDR2 reads YSYEKL. For the CDR3, the DNA is TGCGCCAGCAGCCAAGGTTCGGCAGAATCTGAGTCTGGAAACACCATATATTTT. Protein product: CASSQGSAESESGNTIYF.

This clonotype showed up just a few times. The rearrangement uses TRBV6-2 or TRBV6-3 and TRBJ1-5; tentative D call: TRBD1 (6 bases). Germline V lookup: CDR1 MNHEY, CDR2 SVGEGT. CDR3 length: 13 residues. V was shortened by 10 bases and J by 6 bases, with 16 bases between the two germline ends. CDR3 region: CATGGPGTQPQHF. The CDR3 DNA is TGTGCCACCGGGGGGCCAGGGACTCAGCCCCAGCATTTT.

This clonotype was picked up a small number of times. The genes are TRBV3-1 and TRBJ2-7; 9 bases fit TRBD2. Germline V gene lookup returns CDR1 LGHDT and CDR2 YNNKEL (reference sequence). This CDR3 spans 17 amino acids. J lost 5 bases, V lost 3 bases, and 14 bases had no gene match. CDR3 sequence (DNA): TGTGCCAGCAGCCAGAGAGGTGCGGCGGGGGGGGCGGACGAGCAGTACTTC. This gives the protein CASSQRGAAGGADEQYF.

The table lists this clonotype with a few counts. The gene calls are TRBV7-9 and TRBJ2-3, with TRBD2 identical over 11 bases. CDR1 and CDR2 (germline): SEHNR, FQNEAQ (reference sequence). The V segment lost 4 bases and the J segment 5 bases; nucleotides outside the gene matches: 17. This CDR3 has 19 amino acids. The DNA of the CDR3 is TGTGCCAGCAGCTCCCCACCCGGGACTAGCGGAACGAAGAGAGATACGCAGTATTTT. Its translation: CASSSPPGTSGTKRDTQYF. The full variable domain, rest sourced from reference TRBV7-9 and TRBJ2-3, is DTGVSQNPRHKITKRGQNVTFRCDPISEHNRLYWYRQTLGQGPEFLTYFQNEAQLEKSRLLSDRFSAERPKGSFSTLEIQRTEQGDSAMYLCASSSPPGTSGTKRDTQYFGPGTRLTVL.

This clonotype was recorded at least ten times. This chain connects TRBV6-1 to TRBJ2-1, with D possibly being TRBD1 (5 bases). V was pared by 4 bases and J by 4 bases, with 8 bases between. Germline CDR1 is MNHNS and CDR2 is SASEGT. The CDR3 loop spans 13 amino acids. CDR3 sequence reads: CASSAGRYNEQFF. CDR3 DNA sequence: TGTGCCAGCAGTGCAGGGCGGTACAATGAGCAGTTCTTC.

This clonotype was seen a few times. This rearrangement joins TRBV5-6 to TRBJ1-4; D call uncertain. Germline values: CDR1 SGHDT, CDR2 YYEEEE. Trimming removed 0 bases from V and 14 bases from J, with 20 bases in between. The CDR3 is 15 amino acids. The CDR3, as DNA: TGTGCCAGCAGCTTGGTTTTCGCGTCGGAACACAGTCTGTTTTTT. Translation gives CASSLVFASEHSLFF.

This clonotype was detected a few times. The chain has TRBV2 and TRBJ1-1, with TRBD1 as a possible D gene (6 bases). The V gene's germline CDR1 is SNHLY and CDR2 FYNNEI. The CDR3 extends over 14 amino acids. The V and J ends lost 4 bases and 8 bases respectively, with 17 bases between them. For the CDR3, the DNA is TGTGCCAGCAGTGTACAGGGATTCCCAAGGGAAGCTTTCTTT. It translates to CASSVQGFPREAFF.

The gene calls are TRBV4-2 and TRBJ1-1, with D maybe TRBD1 (5 bases). V was trimmed by 1 base and J by 4 bases, leaving 16 bases between them. The CDR3 spans 16 residues. Looked up from germline, CDR1 is LGHNA and CDR2 is YNFKEQ. The CDR3 protein is CASSQGRGRVVTEAFF. CDR3 coding DNA: TGTGCCAGCAGCCAAGGCCGGGGGAGGGTGGTCACTGAAGCTTTCTTT.